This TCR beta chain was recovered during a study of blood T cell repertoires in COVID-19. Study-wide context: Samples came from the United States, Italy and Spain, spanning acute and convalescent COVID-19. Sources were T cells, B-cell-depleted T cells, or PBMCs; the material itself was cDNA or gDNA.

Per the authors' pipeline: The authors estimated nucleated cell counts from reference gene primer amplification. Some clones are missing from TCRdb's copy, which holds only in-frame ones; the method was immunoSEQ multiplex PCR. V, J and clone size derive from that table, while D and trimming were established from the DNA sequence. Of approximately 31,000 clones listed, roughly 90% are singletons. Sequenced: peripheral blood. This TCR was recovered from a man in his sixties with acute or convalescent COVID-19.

The chain's CDR3 is CASSPGGQAGYTF. The CDR3 DNA follows: TGTGCCAGCAGTCCTGGAGGACAGGCTGGCTACACCTTC. V and J are TRBV4-2 and TRBJ1-2, with TRBD1 matching over 7 bases. Germline V CDR1 and CDR2: LGHNA, YNFKEQ. CDR3 length equals 13 residues. The junction had 8 bases not matched to a gene; V was cut back by 6 bases and J by 7 bases.